Listed here is a single T cell receptor beta chain. TCRdb's table, derived via immunoSEQ multiplex PCR, lists solely in-frame clones and lacks some. The sample lists 650,000 to 700,000 clones, less than 95% occurring once. V trimming: 3 bases; J trimming: 0 bases; junction bases outside the gene matches: 9. CDR1 is SGHRS, CDR2 YFSETQ, per germline. The CDR3 consists of 18 residues. The data derive from a study of shared clonotypes between healthy human individuals. The receptor was derived from a man between 18 and 35 years old in good health. Some clones in this sample may be carry-over from other donors' samples. The chain recombines TRBV5-1 with TRBJ2-6; TRBD1 matches at 7 bases. The sequencing sample was made of memory CD8+ T cells from PBMCs. This sample's subset: CD45RO+ cells pooled with CCR7-negative TemRA cells. The CDR3 spells CASSSPGQSLSGANVLTF. DNA for the CDR3: TGCGCCAGCAGCTCTCCGGGACAGTCTCTCTCTGGGGCCAACGTCCTGACTTTC.